This entry lists 32 T cell receptor beta chains sequenced from one sample in a study of control samples from healthy donors and cancer patients. The data were produced by immunoSEQ multiplex PCR, yet TCRdb's version contains in-frame clones alone and is incomplete. Among under 85,000 clones listed, 84% were seen once. The source material was PBMCs. The receptor source for this set is a man aged 55 to 69 with head and neck cancer.

This clone appeared once. The chain links TRBV24-1 to TRBJ2-3; 11 bases agree with TRBD1. Looked up from germline, CDR1 is KGHDR and CDR2 is SFDVKD. The CDR3 runs to 15 residues. Trimming at V came to 9 bases and at J to 5 bases, leaving 9 bases not matched to a gene. DNA for the CDR3: TGTGCCACCGGTGGGACAGGGGGTCGTGGAGATACGCAGTATTTT. It translates to CATGGTGGRGDTQYF.

The chain uses TRBV29-1 and TRBJ2-5, with TRBD2 as a possible D gene (7 bases). V was cut by 5 bases and J by 7 bases, with 17 bases left in between. Germline CDR1 reads SQVTM; CDR2 reads ANQGSEA. The CDR3 is 13 amino acids. The CDR3 DNA reads as TGCAGCGTTTTCGGGGGGCCTAAGAGGACCCAGTACTTC. Amino acid sequence: CSVFGGPKRTQYF.

The chain combines TRBV7-9 with TRBJ1-1, with D maybe TRBD1 (5 bases). Germline CDR1 and CDR2: SEHNR and FQNEAQ (reference sequence). The V end was cut by 6 bases, the J end by 4 bases, with 12 bases between. This CDR3 has 13 amino acids. The DNA of the CDR3 is TGTGCCAGCAGACTAAGTGGGGGCACTGAAGCTTTCTTT. It encodes CASRLSGGTEAFF.

The chain uses TRBV18 and TRBJ2-3, with a tentative D call TRBD2 (6 bases). CDR3 length: 14 residues. V shed 2 bases and J shed 4 bases, with 10 bases lying between them. CDR1 is KGHSH and CDR2 is LQKENI in the germline V gene. The DNA for the CDR3 is TGTGCCAGCTCACCAGGGAGGACTGCAGATACGCAGTATTTT. Its protein product is CASSPGRTADTQYF.

The chain joins TRBV3-1 (or the pseudogene TRBV3-2) to TRBJ1-3; possible D gene TRBD1, 6 bases. V lost 3 bases and J 4 bases, leaving 7 bases between the germline ends. The CDR3 contains 13 residues. Per the germline V gene, CDR1 is LGHDT and CDR2 is YNNKEL (reference sequence). CDR3 in DNA: TGTGCCAGCAGCCAGGACAGCGGAAACACCATATATTTT. Translation: CASSQDSGNTIYF.

The CDR3 here is CASSPSGRTAEQYF. The CDR3 DNA sequence: TGTGCCAGCAGCCCTAGCGGGAGGACGGCCGAGCAGTACTTC. This chain connects TRBV7-9 to TRBJ2-7; 11 bases are a match to TRBD2. CDR3 length equals 14 residues. Per the germline V gene, CDR1 is SEHNR and CDR2 is FQNEAQ (reference sequence). The ends lost 5 bases at V and 6 bases at J; junction bases unmatched: 6.

This clone was detected only once. DNA of the CDR3: TGCGCCAGCAGCTTGCAAGGGCCTCGGGACACCGGGGAGCTGTTTTTT. Translation: CASSLQGPRDTGELFF. The chain has TRBV5-1 and TRBJ2-2, with D uncertain. This CDR3 is built from 16 residues. Germline V gene sequence: CDR1 SGHRS, CDR2 YFSETQ. Trimming cost V 1 base and J 3 bases, with 13 bases left between them. Combining the CDR3 with reference TRBV5-1 and TRBJ2-2 gives the whole variable domain KAGVTQTPRYLIKTRGQQVTLSCSPISGHRSVSWYQQTPGQGLQFLFEYFSETQRNKGNFPGRFSGRQFSNSRSEMNVSTLELGDSALYLCASSLQGPRDTGELFFGEGSRLTVL.

On this clone itself: The junction and the germline gene differ at one end; a read error may be behind it. The rearrangement links TRBV3-1 (or the pseudogene TRBV3-2) to TRBJ1-1; D possibly corresponds to TRBD1 (5 bases). Germline V gene lookup returns CDR1 LGHDT and CDR2 YNNKEL (reference sequence). CDR3 size: 18 residues. The CDR3 sequence is CASSQGQGGRQAGAEAFF. CDR3 DNA: TGTGCCAGCAGTCAAGGCCAGGGCGGGAGGCAGGCTGGGGCTGAAGCTTTCTTT.

This clone was seen only a few times. The J gene is TRBJ1-2, the V gene TRBV15, with 9 bases identical to TRBD1. Germline CDR1 LNHNV, CDR2 YYDKDF (reference sequence). V dropped 5 bases and J dropped 4; count of bases not matched to a gene: 11. The CDR3 has 16 residues. The DNA for the CDR3 is TGTGCCACCAGCGGGACAGGGACCCGGGGTATCTATGGCTACACCTTC. Its protein product is CATSGTGTRGIYGYTF.

The chain has TRBV18 and TRBJ1-4; possibly TRBD1 for D (5 bases). The V and J ends lost 3 bases and 9 bases respectively, with 17 bases between them. Germline V CDR1 and CDR2: KGHSH, LQKENI. The CDR3 sequence is 15 residues long. The CDR3 coding sequence is TGTGCCAGCTCACCGCAGGGCGGAACCCTTCAAAAACTGTTTTTT. Protein product: CASSPQGGTLQKLFF.

This clone occurred a few times. This chain uses TRBV18 with TRBJ2-7, with TRBD2 as a possible D gene (6 bases). Per the germline V gene, CDR1 is KGHSH and CDR2 is LQKENI. The germline V and J ends were trimmed by 6 bases and 2 bases, with 11 bases remaining between them. This CDR3 contains 13 residues. For the CDR3, the DNA is TGTGCCAGCTCGTTAGCGGACCCCTACGAGCAGTACTTC. Translating gives CASSLADPYEQYF.

This clone was seen only a few times. V gene TRBV6-6 combines with J gene TRBJ1-2; 7 bases are a match to TRBD1. From germline, CDR1 is MNHNY and CDR2 SVGAGI (reference sequence). Germline trimming cut 9 bases from V and 5 bases from J; bases unmatched to any gene: 9. This CDR3 comprises 13 residues. The CDR3 reads CASLGGGDYGYTF. CDR3 sequence (DNA): TGTGCCAGTTTAGGGGGCGGTGATTATGGCTACACCTTC.

The rearrangement links TRBV6-5 to TRBJ2-6, with D possibly TRBD1 on 6 matching bases. The CDR3 extends over 15 amino acids. Trimming took off 2 bases at V and 2 bases at J, with 7 bases between the two ends. Germline values: CDR1 MNHEY, CDR2 SVGAGI. The CDR3 sequence is CASSYEGAGANVLTF. The CDR3, as DNA: TGTGCCAGCAGTTACGAGGGGGCTGGGGCCAACGTCCTGACTTTC.

The gene calls are TRBV28 and TRBJ1-5; TRBD1 is a possible D gene (6 bases). Looked up from germline, CDR1 is MDHEN and CDR2 is SYDVKM. Between the trimmed V and J ends, which lost 7 bases and 3 bases, there was a span of 13 bases. The CDR3 contains 14 residues. The CDR3 is CASTSGGYNQPQHF. The CDR3 DNA reads as TGTGCCAGCACCTCGGGGGGCTACAATCAGCCCCAGCATTTT. The full variable domain, rest sourced from reference TRBV28 and TRBJ1-5, is DVKVTQSSRYLVKRTGEKVFLECVQDMDHENMFWYRQDPGLGLRLIYFSYDVKMKEKGDIPEGYSVSREKKERFSLILESASTNQTSMYLCASTSGGYNQPQHFGDGTRLSIL.

This clone was recorded only once. J is TRBJ2-5 and V is TRBV11-3; D is possibly TRBD1 (6 bases). V lost 1 base, J lost 1 base, and 7 bases lay in between. The CDR3 length is 14 residues. CDR1 SGHNT and CDR2 YENEEA come from the germline V gene. The CDR3 sequence is CASSLGDTQETQYF. The DNA of the CDR3 is TGTGCCAGCAGCTTAGGGGACACCCAAGAGACCCAGTACTTC.

The chain links TRBV19 to TRBJ2-1, with TRBD2 identical over 9 bases. Germline loops: CDR1 LNHDA, CDR2 SQIVND (reference sequence). After removal of 7 bases from V and 1 base from J, the junction contained 8 bases not matched to a gene. The CDR3 extends over 16 amino acids. The CDR3 DNA follows: TGTGCCAGTACGGTTAGCGGGAGTCGGTCCTACAATGAGCAGTTCTTC. It is translated as CASTVSGSRSYNEQFF.

The chain carries TRBV14 and TRBJ2-2; no firm D call. The CDR3 has 15 amino acids. Trimming removed 1 base from V and 4 bases from J, with 10 bases in between. Germline V gene data show CDR1 as SGHDN and CDR2 as FVKESK. The CDR3 bases are TGTGCCAGCAGCCAAGTTATGGGTTTCACCGGGGAGCTGTTTTTT. Amino acid sequence: CASSQVMGFTGELFF.

This chain uses TRBV11-2 with TRBJ1-1, with D hard to call. The germline gives CDR1 SGHAT, CDR2 FQNNGV. Trimming left V 1 base short and J 10 bases short, with 19 bases between. This CDR3 is 15 amino acids long. The CDR3 is CASSLALTSIPGAFF. CDR3 bases: TGTGCCAGCAGCTTAGCTCTTACATCGATTCCAGGAGCTTTCTTT.

The V gene is TRBV27, the J gene TRBJ2-3, with D perhaps matching TRBD1 (5 bases). This CDR3 comprises 15 residues. Per germline, CDR1 MNHEY and CDR2 SMNVEV (reference sequence). V shed 6 bases and J shed 1 base, with 14 bases lying between them. The CDR3 sequence: CASSRTRTRTDTQYF. The CDR3 nucleotides are TGTGCCAGCAGCCGGACACGGACCCGCACAGATACGCAGTATTTT.

The CDR3 sequence: CASSAGTGSHEQYF. The CDR3 DNA reads as TGCGCCAGCAGCGCCGGGACAGGGTCCCACGAGCAGTACTTC. The chain has TRBV5-1 and TRBJ2-7, with TRBD1 matching 9 bases. There are 14 residues in the CDR3. The V gene end was trimmed by 4 bases and the J gene end by 5 bases; junction bases not matched to a gene: 7. CDR1 SGHRS and CDR2 YFSETQ come from the germline V gene.

This sequence joins TRBV7-8 and TRBJ2-7, with TRBD2 matching over 8 bases. V gave up 5 bases and J gave up 8 bases; unmatched junction bases: 5. The CDR3 spans 12 residues. CDR1 and CDR2 (germline): SGHVS, FQNEAQ. The CDR3 loop reads CASSQISGKQYF. In DNA, the CDR3 is TGTGCCAGCAGCCAAATTAGCGGGAAGCAGTACTTC.

The chain employs TRBV7-2 and TRBJ1-1; D is unclear. The CDR3 extends over 15 amino acids. Germline CDR1 reads SGHTA; CDR2 reads FQGNSA. The V gene lost 2 bases and the J gene lost 4 bases, with 14 bases spanning the gap. CDR3 residues: CASSLLQVGGTEAFF. Here the CDR3 DNA reads TGTGCCAGCAGCTTACTTCAGGTTGGAGGCACTGAAGCTTTCTTT.

This clone was counted a few times. The chain recombines TRBV6-6 with TRBJ2-7, with D tentatively TRBD1 or TRBD2 (7 bases each). Trimming took off 6 bases at V and 0 bases at J, with 15 bases between the two ends. Germline V gives CDR1 MNHNY, CDR2 SVGAGI (reference sequence). The CDR3 has 15 residues. CDR3 protein: CASRGGQRGSYEQYF. As DNA, the CDR3 is TGTGCCAGCAGAGGGGGACAGCGGGGCTCCTACGAGCAGTACTTC.

This clone has just a few counts. The chain couples TRBV11-2 to TRBJ1-1, with TRBD1 matching 7 bases. The CDR3 loop spans 16 amino acids. Trimming at V came to 5 bases and at J to 1 base, leaving 10 bases not matched to a gene. Looked up from germline, CDR1 is SGHAT and CDR2 is FQNNGV. In DNA form, the CDR3 reads TGTGCCAGCAGCCATGGGTGGCAGGGGGAGAACACTGAAGCTTTCTTT. Its translation: CASSHGWQGENTEAFF.

In its sample, this clone was seen once. The chain couples TRBV7-2 to TRBJ2-5; TRBD2 matches at 15 bases. This CDR3 spans 18 amino acids. Germline CDR1 reads SGHTA; CDR2 reads FQGNSA. The ends lost 1 base at V and 2 bases at J; junction bases unmatched: 5. In DNA, the CDR3 is TGTGCCAGCAGCTTAGGAATCGGACTAGCGGGAGGGCAAGAGACCCAGTACTTC. Its translation: CASSLGIGLAGGQETQYF.

The rearrangement uses TRBV27 and TRBJ1-4, with D possibly TRBD1 on 6 matching bases. CDR1 and CDR2 from the germline V gene are MNHEY and SMNVEV (reference sequence). CDR3 length: 15 amino acids. V was pared by 2 bases and J by 3 bases, with 10 bases between. CDR3 coding DNA: TGTGCCAGCAGTTTACAGGGGCTCTCTAATGAAAAACTGTTTTTT. Its protein product is CASSLQGLSNEKLFF.

CDR3 coding DNA: TGTGCCAGCAGTGAATACGCCAGGGAGAAGCCCCAGCATTTT. Amino acids: CASSEYAREKPQHF. The chain uses TRBV25-1 and TRBJ1-5; tentatively, D is TRBD1 (5 bases). CDR3 length: 14 amino acids. V was cut by 0 bases and J by 8 bases, with 11 bases left in between. The germline CDR1 and CDR2 sequences are MGHDK and SYGVNS.

The J gene is TRBJ2-2, the V gene TRBV19; TRBD1 matches at 9 bases. The CDR3 spans 16 residues. CDR1 is LNHDA, CDR2 SQIVND, per germline (reference sequence). V lost 5 bases to trimming and J lost 3 bases; unmatched junction nucleotides: 7. CDR3: CASSSVDRGYTGELFF. The CDR3, as DNA: TGTGCCAGTAGTTCTGTGGACAGGGGATACACCGGGGAGCTGTTTTTT.

The chain has TRBV6-5 and TRBJ1-1, with D maybe TRBD1 (6 bases). The CDR3 totals 14 residues. Germline CDR1 and CDR2: MNHEY and SVGAGI. The V gene lost 6 bases and the J gene lost 4 bases, with 15 bases spanning the gap. The CDR3 DNA follows: TGTGCCAGCAGCCGACAGGCCCAGGGCACTGAAGCTTTCTTT. This gives the protein CASSRQAQGTEAFF.

In its sample, this clone was seen once. The chain recombines TRBV18 with TRBJ1-4; TRBD1 is a possible D gene (5 bases). The CDR3 is made up of 13 amino acids. Germline CDR1 is KGHSH and CDR2 is LQKENI. V dropped 8 bases and J dropped 3 bases, with 10 bases sitting between them. The DNA for the CDR3 is TGTGCCAGCCGGCTGGGGGCTAATGAAAAACTGTTTTTT. Its translation is CASRLGANEKLFF.

Within the sample, this clone is medium-sized. The chain recombines TRBV6-5 with TRBJ2-7; 8 nucleotides align to TRBD2. Germline V gene data show CDR1 as MNHEY and CDR2 as SVGAGI. The ends lost 4 bases at V and 2 bases at J; junction bases unmatched: 7. This CDR3 is 15 amino acids long. The CDR3 DNA reads TGTGCCAGCAGTTCCGCCGCGGGAGGTCCCTACGAGCAGTACTTC. Translating it yields CASSSAAGGPYEQYF.

The rearrangement uses TRBV5-4 and TRBJ1-1; D is unresolved. The ends were cut back, 0 bases at V and 1 base at J, with 7 bases in the middle. The CDR3 loop spans 14 amino acids. Looked up from germline, CDR1 is SGHNT and CDR2 is YYREEE (reference sequence). The DNA of the CDR3 is TGTGCCAGCAGCTTGGAGAACAGGAACACTGAAGCTTTCTTT. Its protein is CASSLENRNTEAFF.